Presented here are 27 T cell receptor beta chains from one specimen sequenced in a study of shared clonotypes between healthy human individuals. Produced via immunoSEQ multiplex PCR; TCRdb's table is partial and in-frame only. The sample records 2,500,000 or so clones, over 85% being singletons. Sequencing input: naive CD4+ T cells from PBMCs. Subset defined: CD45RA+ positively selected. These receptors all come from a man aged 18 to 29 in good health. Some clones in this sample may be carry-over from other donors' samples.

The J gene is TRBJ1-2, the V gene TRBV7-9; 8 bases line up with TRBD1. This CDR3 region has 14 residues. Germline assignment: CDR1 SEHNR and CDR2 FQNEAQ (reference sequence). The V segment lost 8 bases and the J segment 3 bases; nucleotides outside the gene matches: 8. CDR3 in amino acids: CASDRTGSDYGYTF. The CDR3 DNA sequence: TGTGCCAGCGACCGGACAGGGAGCGACTATGGCTACACCTTC.

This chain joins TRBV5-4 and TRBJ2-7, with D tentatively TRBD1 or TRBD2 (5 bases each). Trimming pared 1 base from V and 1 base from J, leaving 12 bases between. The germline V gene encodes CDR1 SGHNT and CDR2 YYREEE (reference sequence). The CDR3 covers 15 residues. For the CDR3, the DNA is TGTGCCAGCAGCTTGTCGTTCGGGGCTTCCTACGAGCAGTACTTC. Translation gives CASSLSFGASYEQYF.

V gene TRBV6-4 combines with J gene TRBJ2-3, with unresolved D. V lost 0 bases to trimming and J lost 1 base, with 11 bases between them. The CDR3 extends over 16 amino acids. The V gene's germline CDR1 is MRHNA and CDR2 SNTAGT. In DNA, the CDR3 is TGTGCCAGCAGTGACTCACCCCAGGACCGCACAGATACGCAGTATTTT. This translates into CASSDSPQDRTDTQYF.

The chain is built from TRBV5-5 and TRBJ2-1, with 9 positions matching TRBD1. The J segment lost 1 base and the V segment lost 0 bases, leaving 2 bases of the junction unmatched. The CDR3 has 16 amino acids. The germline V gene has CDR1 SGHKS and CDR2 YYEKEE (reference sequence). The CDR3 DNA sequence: TGTGCCAGCAGCTTGGAGGACAGGGGTTCCTACAATGAGCAGTTCTTC. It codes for CASSLEDRGSYNEQFF.

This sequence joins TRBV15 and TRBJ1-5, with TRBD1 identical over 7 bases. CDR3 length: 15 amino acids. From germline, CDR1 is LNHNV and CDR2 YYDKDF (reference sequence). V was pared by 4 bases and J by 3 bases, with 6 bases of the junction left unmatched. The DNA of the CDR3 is TGTGCCACCAGCACAACCGGGACAGCCAATCAGCCCCAGCATTTT. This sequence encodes CATSTTGTANQPQHF.

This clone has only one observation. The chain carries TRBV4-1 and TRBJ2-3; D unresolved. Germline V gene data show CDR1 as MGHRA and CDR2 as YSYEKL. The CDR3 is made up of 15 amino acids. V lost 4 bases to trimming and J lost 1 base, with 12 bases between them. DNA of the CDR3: TGCGCCAGCAGCCGTGTCTTTGGGGGCACAGATACGCAGTATTTT. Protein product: CASSRVFGGTDTQYF.

CDR3 in DNA: TGTGCCAGCAGGACAGGGAAGTCGCCCTACGAGCAGTACTTC. It codes for CASRTGKSPYEQYF. This chain links TRBV2 with TRBJ2-7, with 7 bases that match TRBD1. The CDR3 has 14 residues. Trimming at V came to 6 bases and at J to 2 bases, leaving 7 bases not matched to a gene. Germline CDR1 SNHLY, CDR2 FYNNEI.

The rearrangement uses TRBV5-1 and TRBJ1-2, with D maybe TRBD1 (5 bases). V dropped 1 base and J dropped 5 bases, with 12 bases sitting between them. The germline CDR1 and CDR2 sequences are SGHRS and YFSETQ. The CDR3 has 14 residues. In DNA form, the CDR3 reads TGCGCCAGCAGCTTGTTGGGGGAGACTTATGGCTACACCTTC. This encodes CASSLLGETYGYTF.

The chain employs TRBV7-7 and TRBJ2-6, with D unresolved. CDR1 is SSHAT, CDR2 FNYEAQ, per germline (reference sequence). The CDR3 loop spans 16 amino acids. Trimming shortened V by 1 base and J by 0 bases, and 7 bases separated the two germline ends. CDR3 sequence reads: CASSLGRRSGANVLTF. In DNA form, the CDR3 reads TGTGCCAGCAGCTTAGGCAGACGCTCTGGGGCCAACGTCCTGACTTTC. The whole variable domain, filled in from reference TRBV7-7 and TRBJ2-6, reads GAGVSQSPRYKVTKRGQDVTLRCDPISSHATLYWYQQALGQGPEFLTYFNYEAQPDKSGLPSDRFSAERPEGSISTLTIQRTEQRDSAMYRCASSLGRRSGANVLTFGAGSRLTVL.

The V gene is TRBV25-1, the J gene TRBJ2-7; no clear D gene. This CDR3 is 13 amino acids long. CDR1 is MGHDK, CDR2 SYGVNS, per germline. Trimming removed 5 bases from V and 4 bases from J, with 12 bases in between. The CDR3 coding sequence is TGTGCCAGCAGTACGTCCCAAAAATACGAGCAGTACTTC. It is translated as CASSTSQKYEQYF.

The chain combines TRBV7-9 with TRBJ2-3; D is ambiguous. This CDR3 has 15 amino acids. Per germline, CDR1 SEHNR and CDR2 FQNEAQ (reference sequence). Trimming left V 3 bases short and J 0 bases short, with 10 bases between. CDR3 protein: CASSFGRPSTDTQYF. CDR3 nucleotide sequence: TGTGCCAGCAGCTTCGGACGACCGAGCACAGATACGCAGTATTTT. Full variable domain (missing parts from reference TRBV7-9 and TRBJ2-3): DTGVSQNPRHKITKRGQNVTFRCDPISEHNRLYWYRQTLGQGPEFLTYFQNEAQLEKSRLLSDRFSAERPKGSFSTLEIQRTEQGDSAMYLCASSFGRPSTDTQYFGPGTRLTVL.

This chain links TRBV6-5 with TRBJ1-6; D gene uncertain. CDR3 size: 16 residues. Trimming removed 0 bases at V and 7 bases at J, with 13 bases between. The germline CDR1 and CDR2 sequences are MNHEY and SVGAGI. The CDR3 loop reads CASSYSSRYMNSPLHF. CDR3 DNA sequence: TGTGCCAGCAGTTACTCGTCGAGGTATATGAATTCACCCCTCCACTTT.

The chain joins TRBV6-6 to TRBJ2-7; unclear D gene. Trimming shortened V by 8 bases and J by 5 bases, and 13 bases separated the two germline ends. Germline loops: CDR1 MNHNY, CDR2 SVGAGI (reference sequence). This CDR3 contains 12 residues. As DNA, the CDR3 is TGTGCCAGCCGAGAAAGGGCGGACGAGCAGTACTTC. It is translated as CASRERADEQYF.

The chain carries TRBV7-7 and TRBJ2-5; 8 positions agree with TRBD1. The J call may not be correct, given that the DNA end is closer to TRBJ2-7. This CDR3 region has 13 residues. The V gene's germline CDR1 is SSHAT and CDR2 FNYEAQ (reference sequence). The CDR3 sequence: CASSLGTGDEQYF. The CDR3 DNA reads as TGTGCCAGCAGCTTGGGGACAGGCGACGAGCAGTACTTC.

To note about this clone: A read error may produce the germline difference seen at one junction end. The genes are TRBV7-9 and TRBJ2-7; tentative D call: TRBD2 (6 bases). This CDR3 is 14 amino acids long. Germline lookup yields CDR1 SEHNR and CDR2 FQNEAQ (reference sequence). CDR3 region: CASSPRDRDFYSNF. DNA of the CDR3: TGTGCCAGCAGCCCGAGAGACCGGGACTTCTATTCGAACTTC.

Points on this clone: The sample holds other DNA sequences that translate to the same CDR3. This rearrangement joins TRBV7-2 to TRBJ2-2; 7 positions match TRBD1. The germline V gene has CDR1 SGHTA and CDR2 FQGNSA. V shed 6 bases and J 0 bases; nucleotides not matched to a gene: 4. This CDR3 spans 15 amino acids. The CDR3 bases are TGTGCCAGCAGTCCGGGACAGCCGAACACCGGGGAGCTGTTTTTT. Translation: CASSPGQPNTGELFF.

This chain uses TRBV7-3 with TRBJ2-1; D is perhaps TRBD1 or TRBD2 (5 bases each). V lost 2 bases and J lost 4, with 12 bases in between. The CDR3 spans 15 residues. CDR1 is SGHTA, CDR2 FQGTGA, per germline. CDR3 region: CASSLDAGSYNEQFF. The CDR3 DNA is TGTGCCAGCAGCTTAGATGCAGGGAGTTACAATGAGCAGTTCTTC.

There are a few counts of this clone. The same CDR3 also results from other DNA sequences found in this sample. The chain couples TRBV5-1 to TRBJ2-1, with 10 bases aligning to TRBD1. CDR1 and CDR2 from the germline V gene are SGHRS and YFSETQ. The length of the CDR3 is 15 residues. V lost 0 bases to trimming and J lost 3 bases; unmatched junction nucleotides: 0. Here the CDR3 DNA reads TGCGCCAGCAGCTTGGGGACAGGGGGCTACAATGAGCAGTTCTTC. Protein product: CASSLGTGGYNEQFF.

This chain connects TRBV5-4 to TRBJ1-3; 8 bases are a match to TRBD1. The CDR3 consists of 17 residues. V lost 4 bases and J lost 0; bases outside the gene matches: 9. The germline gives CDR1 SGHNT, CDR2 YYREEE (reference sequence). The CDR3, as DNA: TGTGCCAGCAGCCCCCCCCCGGGACAGGTCTCTGGAAACACCATATATTTT. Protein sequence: CASSPPPGQVSGNTIYF.

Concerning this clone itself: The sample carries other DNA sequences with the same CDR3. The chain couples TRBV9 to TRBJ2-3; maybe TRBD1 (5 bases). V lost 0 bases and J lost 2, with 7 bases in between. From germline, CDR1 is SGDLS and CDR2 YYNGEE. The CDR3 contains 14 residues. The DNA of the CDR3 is TGTGCCAGCAGCGTAGAAGGGGCCACAGATACGCAGTATTTT. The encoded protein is CASSVEGATDTQYF. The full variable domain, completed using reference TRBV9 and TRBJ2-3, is DSGVTQTPKHLITATGQRVTLRCSPRSGDLSVYWYQQSLDQGLQFLIQYYNGEERAKGNILERFSAQQFPDLHSELNLSSLELGDSALYFCASSVEGATDTQYFGPGTRLTVL.

This chain's CDR3 is CASSSGRRTFNQPQHF. DNA for the CDR3: TGTGCCAGCAGCTCCGGGAGGAGGACCTTCAATCAGCCCCAGCATTTT. The V and J genes are TRBV5-8 and TRBJ1-5; no clear D gene. Germline loops: CDR1 SGHTS, CDR2 YDEGEE. CDR3 length: 16 amino acids. The germline V and J ends were trimmed by 3 bases and 3 bases, with 16 bases remaining between them.

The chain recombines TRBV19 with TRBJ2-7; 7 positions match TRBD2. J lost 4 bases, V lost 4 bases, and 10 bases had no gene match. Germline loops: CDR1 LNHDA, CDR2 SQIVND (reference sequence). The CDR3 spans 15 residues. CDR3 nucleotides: TGTGCCAGTAGTACTCAAGCGGGATTCGTGTACGAGCAGTACTTC. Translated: CASSTQAGFVYEQYF.

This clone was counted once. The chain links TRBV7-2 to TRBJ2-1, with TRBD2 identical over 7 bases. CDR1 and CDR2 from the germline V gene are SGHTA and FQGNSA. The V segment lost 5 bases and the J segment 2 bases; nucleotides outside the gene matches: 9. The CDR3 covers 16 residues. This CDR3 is CASSLNRDYTYNEQFF. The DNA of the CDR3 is TGTGCCAGCAGCCTGAACCGGGACTACACCTACAATGAGCAGTTCTTC.

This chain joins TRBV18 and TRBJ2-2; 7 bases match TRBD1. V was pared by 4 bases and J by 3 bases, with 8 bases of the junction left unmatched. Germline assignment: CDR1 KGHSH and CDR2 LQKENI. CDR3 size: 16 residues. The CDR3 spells CASSLLQGPDTGELFF. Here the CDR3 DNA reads TGTGCCAGCTCACTCCTACAGGGGCCCGACACCGGGGAGCTGTTTTTT.

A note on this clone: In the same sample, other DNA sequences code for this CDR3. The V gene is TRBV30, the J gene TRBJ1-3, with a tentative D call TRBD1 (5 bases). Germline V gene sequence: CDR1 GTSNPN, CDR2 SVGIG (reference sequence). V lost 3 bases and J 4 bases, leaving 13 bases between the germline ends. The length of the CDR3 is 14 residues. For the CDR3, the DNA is TGTGCCTGGAGCGGGGGGGGATCCGGAAACACCATATATTTT. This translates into CAWSGGGSGNTIYF. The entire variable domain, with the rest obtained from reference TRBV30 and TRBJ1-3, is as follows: SQTIHQWPATLVQPVGSPLSLECTVEGTSNPNLYWYRQAAGRGLQLLFYSVGIGQISSEVPQNLSASRPQDRQFILSSKKLLLSDSGFYLCAWSGGGSGNTIYFGEGSWLTVV.

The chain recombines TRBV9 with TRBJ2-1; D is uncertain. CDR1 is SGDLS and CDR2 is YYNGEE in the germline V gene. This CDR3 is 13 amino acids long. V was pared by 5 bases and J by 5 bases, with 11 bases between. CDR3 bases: TGTGCCAGCAGGGTAACCGAGAACAATGAGCAGTTCTTC. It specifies CASRVTENNEQFF. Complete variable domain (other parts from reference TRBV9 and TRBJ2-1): DSGVTQTPKHLITATGQRVTLRCSPRSGDLSVYWYQQSLDQGLQFLIQYYNGEERAKGNILERFSAQQFPDLHSELNLSSLELGDSALYFCASRVTENNEQFFGPGTRLTVL.

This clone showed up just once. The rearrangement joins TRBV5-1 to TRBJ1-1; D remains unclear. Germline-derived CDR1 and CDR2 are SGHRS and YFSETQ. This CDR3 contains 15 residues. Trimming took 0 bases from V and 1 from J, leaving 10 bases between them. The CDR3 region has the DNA TGCGCCAGCAGCTTGGATCCGACTAAGAACACTGAAGCTTTCTTT. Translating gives CASSLDPTKNTEAFF.